The present TCR beta chain was sequenced within a study of type 1 and type 2 diabetes patients. Amplification started from genomic DNA. Amplification of the beta chain CDR3 used 30 forward and 13 reverse multiplex primers. TCRdb reanalysed the multiplex PCR reads using MiXCR and keeps one entry per CDR3 protein. Here the sample spans a few hundred thousand distinct CDR3 sequences, more than 40% being singletons. This clonotype came up a few times. Its antigen is unidentified. Approximately 9 milliliters of peripheral blood were collected from each participant. The CDR3 is 14 amino acids. CDR1 LNHDA and CDR2 SQIVND come from the germline V gene (reference sequence). V was trimmed by 4 bases and J by 3 bases, leaving 9 bases between them. Points from the study as a whole: In type 2 diabetes, highly-expanded CD4+ clones took a median around 4.1% of reads. Age and gender were not matched between study groups, possibly biasing interpretation. Between type 2 diabetes and control samples, V and J usage averaged roughly 0.97 correlation.

What was sequenced was peripheral blood mononuclear cells (PBMCs). The origin of this receptor is a man aged 18 to 29 with type 2 diabetes. The chain has TRBV19 and TRBJ1-4; D is ambiguous. CDR3 amino acids: CASSTGRPNEKLFF. The CDR3 nucleotides read TGTGCCAGTAGTACTGGGAGACCTAATGAAAAACTGTTTTTT.